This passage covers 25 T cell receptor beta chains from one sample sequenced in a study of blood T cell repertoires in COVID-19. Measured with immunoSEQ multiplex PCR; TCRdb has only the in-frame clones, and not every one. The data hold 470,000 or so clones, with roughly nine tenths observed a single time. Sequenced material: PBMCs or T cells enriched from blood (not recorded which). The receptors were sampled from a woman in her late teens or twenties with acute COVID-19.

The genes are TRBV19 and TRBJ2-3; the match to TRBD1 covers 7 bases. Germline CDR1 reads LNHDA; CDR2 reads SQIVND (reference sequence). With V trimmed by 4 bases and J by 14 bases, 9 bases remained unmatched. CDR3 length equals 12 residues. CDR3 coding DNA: TGTGCCAGTAGTACCACCGGGACAGTCTTGTATTTT. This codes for CASSTTGTVLYF. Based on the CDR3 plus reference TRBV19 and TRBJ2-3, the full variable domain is DGGITQSPKYLFRKEGQNVTLSCEQNLNHDAMYWYRQDPGQGLRLIYYSQIVNDFQKGDIAEGYSVSREKKESFPLTVTSAQKNPTAFYLCASSTTGTVLYFGPGTRLTVL.

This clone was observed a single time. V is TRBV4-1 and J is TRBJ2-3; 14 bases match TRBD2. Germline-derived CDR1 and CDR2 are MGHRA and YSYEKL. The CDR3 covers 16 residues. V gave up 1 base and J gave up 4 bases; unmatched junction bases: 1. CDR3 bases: TGCGCCAGCAGCCAAGCGACTAGCGGGGGGGCAGATACGCAGTATTTT. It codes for CASSQATSGGADTQYF.

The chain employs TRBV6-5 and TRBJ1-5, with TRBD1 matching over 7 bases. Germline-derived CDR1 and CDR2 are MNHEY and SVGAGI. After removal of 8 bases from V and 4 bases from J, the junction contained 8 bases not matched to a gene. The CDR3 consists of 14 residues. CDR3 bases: TGTGCCAGCTCGAGGACAGGTAGTAATCAGCCCCAGCATTTT. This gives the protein CASSRTGSNQPQHF.

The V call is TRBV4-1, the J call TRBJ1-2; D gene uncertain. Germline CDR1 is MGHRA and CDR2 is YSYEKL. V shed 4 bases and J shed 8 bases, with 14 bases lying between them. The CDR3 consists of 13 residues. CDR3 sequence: CASSLPRSKGYTF. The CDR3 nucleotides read TGCGCCAGCAGCCTACCCAGGTCTAAGGGCTACACCTTC.

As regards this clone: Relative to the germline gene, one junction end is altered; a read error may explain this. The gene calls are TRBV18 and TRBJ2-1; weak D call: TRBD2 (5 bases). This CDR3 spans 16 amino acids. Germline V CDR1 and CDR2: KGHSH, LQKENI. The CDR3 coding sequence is TGTGCCAGCTCCCCACTCAATAGCGAACCAAAATATGAGCAGTTCTTC. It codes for CASSPLNSEPKYEQFF.

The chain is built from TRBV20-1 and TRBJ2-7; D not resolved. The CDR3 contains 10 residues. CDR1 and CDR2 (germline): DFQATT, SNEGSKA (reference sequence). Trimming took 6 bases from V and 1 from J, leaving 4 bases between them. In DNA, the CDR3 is TGCAGTGCCCTTTCCTACGAGCAGTACTTC. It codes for CSALSYEQYF.

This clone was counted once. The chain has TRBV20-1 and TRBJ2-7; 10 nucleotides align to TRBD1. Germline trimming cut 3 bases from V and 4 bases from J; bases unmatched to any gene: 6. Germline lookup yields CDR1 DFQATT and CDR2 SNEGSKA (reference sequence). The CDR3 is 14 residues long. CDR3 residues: CSASDPGQGYEQYF. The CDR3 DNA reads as TGCAGTGCTAGTGATCCGGGACAGGGGTACGAGCAGTACTTC.

CDR3 nucleotides: TGTGCCAGCAGACAAACAGGGACGGGTCAGCCCCAGCATTTT. Its protein is CASRQTGTGQPQHF. The chain uses TRBV2 and TRBJ1-5, with D perhaps TRBD1 (6 bases). Germline V CDR1 and CDR2: SNHLY, FYNNEI. The V gene lost 6 bases and the J gene lost 6 bases, with 15 bases spanning the gap. The CDR3 runs to 14 residues.

The CDR3 DNA sequence: TGTGCCAGCAGTTTACAGGGGGCGTTTTCTCAGCCCCAGCATTTT. This encodes CASSLQGAFSQPQHF. J is TRBJ1-5 and V is TRBV28, with 8 bases matching TRBD1. Looked up from germline, CDR1 is MDHEN and CDR2 is SYDVKM. Unmatched junction bases numbered 6, after V lost 2 bases and J lost 6 bases. The CDR3 totals 15 residues.

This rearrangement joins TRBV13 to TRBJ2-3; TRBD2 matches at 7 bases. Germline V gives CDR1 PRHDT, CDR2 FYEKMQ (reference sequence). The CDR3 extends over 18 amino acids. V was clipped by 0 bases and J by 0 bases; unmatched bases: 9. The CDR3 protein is CASSLGSWEGASTDTQYF. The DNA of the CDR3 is TGTGCCAGCAGCTTAGGATCGTGGGAGGGAGCTAGCACAGATACGCAGTATTTT.

The CDR3 DNA follows: TGTGCCAGCATCCGAGCGGGGGGGCCCGGGGGCACAGATACGCAGTATTTT. Translated: CASIRAGGPGGTDTQYF. This rearrangement joins TRBV2 to TRBJ2-3, with 10 bases fitting TRBD2. There are 17 residues in the CDR3. Trimming at V came to 7 bases and at J to 1 base, leaving 11 bases not matched to a gene. Germline V gene data show CDR1 as SNHLY and CDR2 as FYNNEI.

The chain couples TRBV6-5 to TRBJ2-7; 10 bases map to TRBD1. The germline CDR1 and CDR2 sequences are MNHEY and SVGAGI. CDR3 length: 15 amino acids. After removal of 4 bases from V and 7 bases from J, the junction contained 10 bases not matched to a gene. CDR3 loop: CASSFETGGLGEQYF. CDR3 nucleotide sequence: TGTGCCAGCAGTTTCGAGACAGGGGGCCTGGGGGAGCAGTACTTC.

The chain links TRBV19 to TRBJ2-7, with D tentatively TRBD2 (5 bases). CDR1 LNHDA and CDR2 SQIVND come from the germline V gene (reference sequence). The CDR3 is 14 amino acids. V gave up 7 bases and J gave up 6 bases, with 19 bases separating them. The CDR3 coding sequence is TGTGCCAGTAATCCCGGGTTAAAGGGAGCCGAGCAGTACTTC. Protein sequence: CASNPGLKGAEQYF.

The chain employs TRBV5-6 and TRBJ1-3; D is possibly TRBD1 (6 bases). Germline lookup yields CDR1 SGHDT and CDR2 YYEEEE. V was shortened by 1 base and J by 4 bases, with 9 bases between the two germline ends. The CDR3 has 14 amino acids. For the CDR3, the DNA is TGTGCCAGCAGCTTGCCAGGGGACGGAAACACCATATATTTT. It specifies CASSLPGDGNTIYF.

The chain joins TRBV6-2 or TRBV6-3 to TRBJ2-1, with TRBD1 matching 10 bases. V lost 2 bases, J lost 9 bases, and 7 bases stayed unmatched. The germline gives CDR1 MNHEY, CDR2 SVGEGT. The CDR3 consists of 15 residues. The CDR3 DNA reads TGTGCCAGCAGTTACGGACAGGGGGTCTTTGGTGAGCAGTTCTTC. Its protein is CASSYGQGVFGEQFF.

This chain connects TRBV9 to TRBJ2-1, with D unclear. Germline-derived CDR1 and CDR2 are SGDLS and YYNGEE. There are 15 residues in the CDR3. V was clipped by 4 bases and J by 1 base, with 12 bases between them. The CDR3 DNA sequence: TGTGCCAGCAGCCGTCTAGGTAGTTCCTACAATGAGCAGTTCTTC. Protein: CASSRLGSSYNEQFF. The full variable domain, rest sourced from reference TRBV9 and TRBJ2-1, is DSGVTQTPKHLITATGQRVTLRCSPRSGDLSVYWYQQSLDQGLQFLIQYYNGEERAKGNILERFSAQQFPDLHSELNLSSLELGDSALYFCASSRLGSSYNEQFFGPGTRLTVL.

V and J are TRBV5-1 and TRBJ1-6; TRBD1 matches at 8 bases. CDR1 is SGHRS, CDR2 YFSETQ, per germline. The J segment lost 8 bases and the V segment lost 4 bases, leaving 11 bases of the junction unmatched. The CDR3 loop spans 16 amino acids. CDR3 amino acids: CASSLTGVGGYSPLHF. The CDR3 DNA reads TGCGCCAGCAGCCTGACAGGGGTTGGGGGATATTCACCCCTCCACTTT. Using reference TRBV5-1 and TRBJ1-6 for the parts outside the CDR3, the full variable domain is KAGVTQTPRYLIKTRGQQVTLSCSPISGHRSVSWYQQTPGQGLQFLFEYFSETQRNKGNFPGRFSGRQFSNSRSEMNVSTLELGDSALYLCASSLTGVGGYSPLHFGNGTRLTVT.

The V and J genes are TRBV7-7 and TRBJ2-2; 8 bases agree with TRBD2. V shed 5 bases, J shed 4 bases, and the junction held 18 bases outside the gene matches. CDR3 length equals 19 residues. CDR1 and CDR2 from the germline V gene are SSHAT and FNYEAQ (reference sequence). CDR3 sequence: CASSRFPRGGSISTGELFF. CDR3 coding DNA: TGTGCCAGCAGCCGTTTCCCCCGGGGGGGGTCGATTAGCACCGGGGAGCTGTTTTTT.

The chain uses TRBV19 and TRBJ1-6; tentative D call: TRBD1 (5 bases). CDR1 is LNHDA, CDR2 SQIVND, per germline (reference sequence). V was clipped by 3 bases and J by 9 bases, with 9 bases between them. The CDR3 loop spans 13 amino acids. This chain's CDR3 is CASSIGGVSPLHF. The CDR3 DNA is TGTGCCAGTAGTATCGGGGGGGTTTCACCCCTCCACTTT.

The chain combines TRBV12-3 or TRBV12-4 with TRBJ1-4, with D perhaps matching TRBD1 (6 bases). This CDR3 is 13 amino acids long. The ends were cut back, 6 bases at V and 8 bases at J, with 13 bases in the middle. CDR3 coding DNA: TGTGCCAGCAGCAGGGACATTCTCGAAAAACTGTTTTTT. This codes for CASSRDILEKLFF.

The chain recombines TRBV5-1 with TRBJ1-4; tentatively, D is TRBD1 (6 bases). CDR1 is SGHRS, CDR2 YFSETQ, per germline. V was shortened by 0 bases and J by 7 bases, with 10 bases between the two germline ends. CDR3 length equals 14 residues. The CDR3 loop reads CASSLAGASEKLFF. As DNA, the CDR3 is TGCGCCAGCAGCTTGGCAGGGGCTAGTGAAAAACTGTTTTTT.

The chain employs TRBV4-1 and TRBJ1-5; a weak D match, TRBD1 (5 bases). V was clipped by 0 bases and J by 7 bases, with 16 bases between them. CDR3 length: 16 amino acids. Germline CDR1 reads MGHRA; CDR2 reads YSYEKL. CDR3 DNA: TGCGCCAGCAGCCAAGATAACGAACAGGCCCGCCAGCCCCAGCATTTT. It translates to CASSQDNEQARQPQHF.

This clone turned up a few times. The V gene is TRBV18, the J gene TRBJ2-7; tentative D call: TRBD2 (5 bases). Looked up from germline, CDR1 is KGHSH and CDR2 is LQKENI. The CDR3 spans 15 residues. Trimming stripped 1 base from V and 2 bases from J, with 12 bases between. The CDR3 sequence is CASSPRRKYPYEQYF. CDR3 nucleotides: TGTGCCAGCTCACCACGGAGGAAGTACCCCTACGAGCAGTACTTC.

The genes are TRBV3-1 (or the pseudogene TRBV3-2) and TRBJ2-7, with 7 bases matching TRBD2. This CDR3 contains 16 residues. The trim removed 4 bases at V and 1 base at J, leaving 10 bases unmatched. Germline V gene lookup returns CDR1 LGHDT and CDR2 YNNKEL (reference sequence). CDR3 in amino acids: CASSPPGRGPSYEQYF. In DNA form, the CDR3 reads TGTGCCAGCAGCCCCCCGGGGAGGGGCCCTTCCTACGAGCAGTACTTC.

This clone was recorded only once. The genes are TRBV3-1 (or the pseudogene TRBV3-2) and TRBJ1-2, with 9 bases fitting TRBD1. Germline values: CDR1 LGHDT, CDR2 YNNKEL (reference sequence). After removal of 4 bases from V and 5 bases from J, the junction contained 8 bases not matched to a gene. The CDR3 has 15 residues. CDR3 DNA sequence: TGTGCCAGCAGCCTAACAGGGGGCGTTTCTTATGGCTACACCTTC. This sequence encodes CASSLTGGVSYGYTF.